This T cell receptor (beta chain) is drawn from a study of T cell responses to AZD1222 COVID-19 vaccine. General study findings and limits: Only five or six individuals given AZD1222 were seropositive at baseline.

Regarding this clone: Its target is not known.

Profiling relied on immunoSEQ multiplex PCR, and the TCRdb table lists in-frame clones only, not all of them. This sample has about 130,000 clones, with less than 95% found just once. Germline CDR1 and CDR2: LGHNA and YNFKEQ. The CDR3 loop spans 15 amino acids. The V end lost 0 bases, the J end lost 8 bases, and 11 bases lay between the germline ends. The chain uses TRBV4-2 and TRBJ1-6, with D uncertain. The sequencing used peripheral blood, collected on day 0 of AZD1222 vaccination. This TCR came from an adult in good health. The CDR3 DNA reads TGTGCCAGCAGCCAAGACCCGGGGTTTGATTCACCCCTCCACTTT. It yields the protein CASSQDPGFDSPLHF.